This T cell receptor (beta chain) was recovered during a study of T cell responses to AZD1222 COVID-19 vaccine. To note about this clone: Its matching antigen is unknown.

Generated by immunoSEQ multiplex PCR, the TCRdb table keeps only in-frame clones and is missing some. The table includes some 160,000 clones, under 95% detected once. Study-level findings and limits: Variant regions that are unmutated are reportedly the target of nearly half of spike-specific TCRs.

Second-dose intervals near 4 or 12 weeks were combined. The clonotype was recovered from an adult who received the AZD1222 COVID-19 vaccine. Source: peripheral blood, taken 28 days after the second AZD1222 dose.

Written as DNA, the CDR3 is TGTGCCAGCAGCCCCAAGGACAGAACCTCTGGTAGACCCCTCCACTTT. It encodes CASSPKDRTSGRPLHF. The rearrangement uses TRBV5-6 and TRBJ1-6; the D gene is possibly TRBD1 (6 bases). Germline lookup yields CDR1 SGHDT and CDR2 YYEEEE. This CDR3 is built from 16 residues. V was cut by 4 bases and J by 12 bases, with 23 bases left in between.